The 21 T cell receptor beta chains reported below all come from one sample, sequenced in a study of OX40 agonist ivuxolimab in advanced cancers. Libraries were constructed by the immunoSEQ multiplex PCR assay. What TCRdb holds here is the immuneACCESS table cut down to in-frame rearrangements. Part of the clones is not present; checked against another copy, under half of the missing clones reflect an unresolved V gene, and the others are unexplained. This sample comprises about 45,000 clones, 89% of them detected only once. The ten largest account for about 15% of the sample. Source: CD4+ or CD8+ T cells sorted from blood, taken in a trial of the OX40 agonist ivuxolimab. The receptors were sampled from an adult with an advanced solid tumor such as melanoma, head and neck, liver or kidney cancer.

The genes are TRBV7-8 and TRBJ2-2; D gene uncertain. This CDR3 is 14 amino acids long. Germline lookup yields CDR1 SGHVS and CDR2 FQNEAQ. V was shortened by 2 bases and J by 1 base, with 5 bases between the two germline ends. CDR3 sequence reads: CASSLPGNTGELFF. The DNA of the CDR3 is TGTGCCAGCAGCTTACCGGGGAACACCGGGGAGCTGTTTTTT.

The rearrangement links TRBV29-1 to TRBJ1-1; D might be TRBD1 (6 bases). The CDR3 is made up of 13 amino acids. Germline CDR1 is SQVTM and CDR2 is ANQGSEA. The CDR3 sequence is CITPLGAGVAPFF. DNA for the CDR3: TGCATCACTCCTCTGGGGGCGGGTGTCGCCCCTTTCTTT. Looking up the rest from reference TRBV29-1 and TRBJ1-1 gives the full variable domain: SAVISQKPSRDICQRGTSLTIQCQVDSQVTMMFWYRQQPGQSLTLIATANQGSEATYESGFVIDKFPISRPNLTFSTLTVSNMSPEDSSIYLCITPLGAGVAPFFGQGTRLTVV.

The chain recombines TRBV5-1 with TRBJ2-1; 13 bases align to TRBD2. Trimming removed 6 bases from V and 4 bases from J; junction bases left unmatched: 10. Germline CDR1 and CDR2: SGHRS and YFSETQ. CDR3 length: 17 residues. The CDR3 bases are TGCGCCAGCACGGGACTAGCGGGACCCGTAGTTTACAATGAGCAGTTCTTC. Encoded protein: CASTGLAGPVVYNEQFF.

This clone was seen a single time. CDR3 sequence: CASSLGTGNYEQYF. CDR3 coding DNA: TGTGCCAGCAGCTTGGGGACAGGGAACTACGAGCAGTACTTC. The genes are TRBV5-4 and TRBJ2-7, with TRBD1 matching over 8 bases. Trimming cost V 0 bases and J 3 bases; bases outside gene matches: 2. From germline, CDR1 is SGHNT and CDR2 YYREEE (reference sequence). The CDR3 runs to 14 residues.

The chain employs TRBV9 and TRBJ1-2; D gene unclear. The CDR3 is made up of 10 amino acids. CDR1 and CDR2 (germline): SGDLS, YYNGEE. The ends were cut back, 6 bases at V and 7 bases at J, with 7 bases in the middle. The CDR3 loop is CASTGAGYTF. CDR3 nucleotide sequence: TGTGCCAGCACGGGTGCTGGCTACACCTTC.

The chain combines TRBV2 with TRBJ1-2; TRBD1 might be the D (6 bases). V was cut by 5 bases and J by 7 bases, with 23 bases left in between. The CDR3 is 16 residues long. The germline gives CDR1 SNHLY, CDR2 FYNNEI. CDR3 sequence: CASSYGGGSYRGGYTF. In DNA form, the CDR3 reads TGTGCCAGCAGTTATGGTGGGGGCTCGTATCGTGGTGGCTACACCTTC. Supplemented by reference TRBV2 and TRBJ1-2, the full variable domain reads EPEVTQTPSHQVTQMGQEVILRCVPISNHLYFYWYRQILGQKVEFLVSFYNNEISEKSEIFDDQFSVERPDGSNFTLKIRSTKLEDSAMYFCASSYGGGSYRGGYTFGSGTRLTVV.

The chain employs TRBV5-8 and TRBJ2-1; D not certain. Germline CDR1 reads SGHTS; CDR2 reads YDEGEE. Trimming shortened V by 6 bases and J by 4 bases, and 11 bases separated the two germline ends. There are 13 residues in the CDR3. The CDR3 sequence is CASTFGQYNEQFF. CDR3 nucleotides: TGTGCCAGCACCTTTGGGCAGTACAATGAGCAGTTCTTC.

The gene calls are TRBV12-5 and TRBJ1-5, with D hard to call. Trimming removed 3 bases at V and 0 bases at J, with 9 bases between. The germline V gene encodes CDR1 LGHNT and CDR2 FRNRAP. CDR3 length: 15 residues. The CDR3 reads CASGLRTDSNQPQHF. The CDR3 bases are TGTGCTAGTGGTTTACGGACGGATAGCAATCAGCCCCAGCATTTT. Together with reference TRBV12-5 and TRBJ1-5, the CDR3 gives the full variable domain: DARVTQTPRHKVTEMGQEVTMRCQPILGHNTVFWYRQTMMQGLELLAYFRNRAPLDDSGMPKDRFSAEMPDATLATLKIQPSEPRDSAVYFCASGLRTDSNQPQHFGDGTRLSIL.

The rearrangement links TRBV29-1 to TRBJ2-7; the match to TRBD2 covers 14 bases. The germline CDR1 and CDR2 sequences are SQVTM and ANQGSEA. The CDR3 is 18 residues long. The ends lost 1 base at V and 3 bases at J; junction bases unmatched: 11. This chain's CDR3 is CSVEGRGGTSGSFYEQYF. The CDR3 coding sequence is TGCAGCGTTGAAGGCCGCGGGGGGACTAGCGGGAGTTTCTACGAGCAGTACTTC.

The table lists this clone with a count of one. V and J are TRBV7-9 and TRBJ1-1, with D unresolved. The CDR3 loop spans 15 amino acids. V was trimmed by 7 bases and J by 1 base, leaving 16 bases between them. CDR1 is SEHNR, CDR2 FQNEAQ, per germline (reference sequence). The CDR3 here is CASTPRTHSNTEAFF. In DNA form, the CDR3 reads TGTGCCAGCACCCCAAGGACCCACTCGAACACTGAAGCTTTCTTT.

This rearrangement joins TRBV4-2 to TRBJ2-7; D possibly uses TRBD1 or TRBD2 (6 bases each). V was pared by 5 bases and J by 7 bases, with 9 bases between. CDR3 length: 11 amino acids. Germline loops: CDR1 LGHNA, CDR2 YNFKEQ. CDR3 in DNA: TGTGCCAGCAGCGAAGGGGGGGAGCAGTACTTC. As protein: CASSEGGEQYF.

V usage is TRBV18 and J usage is TRBJ2-7; 7 positions agree with TRBD2. Per germline, CDR1 KGHSH and CDR2 LQKENI. Trimming cost V 5 bases and J 6 bases; bases outside gene matches: 13. The CDR3 totals 15 residues. This CDR3 reads CASSSDPGLAGEQYF. CDR3 coding DNA: TGTGCCAGCTCATCCGATCCAGGTTTAGCGGGCGAGCAGTACTTC.

The V gene is TRBV5-6, the J gene TRBJ2-3; TRBD1 matches 9 bases. The V and J ends lost 3 bases and 0 bases, in that order; junction bases with no gene match: 5. This CDR3 region has 16 residues. Germline lookup yields CDR1 SGHDT and CDR2 YYEEEE. The CDR3 spells CASSSEGQGSTDTQYF. The CDR3 DNA sequence: TGTGCCAGCAGCTCGGAGGGACAGGGAAGCACAGATACGCAGTATTTT. The entire variable domain, with the rest obtained from reference TRBV5-6 and TRBJ2-3, is as follows: DAGVTQSPTHLIKTRGQQVTLRCSPKSGHDTVSWYQQALGQGPQFIFQYYEEEERQRGNFPDRFSGHQFPNYSSELNVNALLLGDSALYLCASSSEGQGSTDTQYFGPGTRLTVL.

J is TRBJ1-1 and V is TRBV30, with TRBD1 identical over 7 bases. Losses at the gene ends were 1 base for V and 1 base for J; bases not matched to a gene: 6. CDR1 is GTSNPN, CDR2 SVGIG, per germline (reference sequence). The CDR3 is 15 amino acids. Here the CDR3 reads CAWSAPRQGNTEAFF. The CDR3 nucleotides read TGTGCCTGGAGTGCTCCAAGACAGGGGAACACTGAAGCTTTCTTT.

Only one count was recorded for this clone. The chain is built from TRBV15 and TRBJ2-1; perhaps TRBD2 as D (6 bases). In germline, CDR1 is LNHNV, CDR2 YYDKDF (reference sequence). CDR3 length: 18 amino acids. Trimming took off 3 bases at V and 1 base at J, with 19 bases between the two ends. DNA of the CDR3: TGTGCCACCAGCAGTGGGGAGGCCCTATACTCTTCCTACAATGAGCAGTTCTTC. Residues: CATSSGEALYSSYNEQFF.

V gene TRBV25-1 combines with J gene TRBJ1-2; 7 bases line up with TRBD1. Germline V CDR1 and CDR2: MGHDK, SYGVNS. The junction had 12 bases not matched to a gene; V was cut back by 3 bases and J by 8 bases. CDR3 length equals 15 residues. This CDR3 is CASSDPTDREGGYTF. In DNA form, the CDR3 reads TGTGCCAGCAGTGATCCTACCGACAGGGAGGGCGGCTACACCTTC.

The chain uses TRBV18 and TRBJ2-3; the D gene is possibly TRBD2 (5 bases). The CDR3 has 14 amino acids. CDR1 is KGHSH, CDR2 LQKENI, per germline. V lost 2 bases, J lost 4 bases, and 10 bases lay in between. The CDR3 DNA reads TGTGCCAGCTCACCAGAGGGTTTTCCAGATACGCAGTATTTT. Its protein product is CASSPEGFPDTQYF.

The chain links TRBV4-2 to TRBJ1-1, with 8 bases lining up with TRBD1. The trim removed 4 bases at V and 1 base at J, leaving 14 bases unmatched. Germline CDR1 reads LGHNA; CDR2 reads YNFKEQ. This CDR3 spans 18 amino acids. This chain's CDR3 is CASSRPTRDRSANTEAFF. The CDR3, as DNA: TGTGCCAGCAGCCGCCCCACCCGGGACAGGTCTGCGAACACTGAAGCTTTCTTT.

The genes are TRBV4-1 and TRBJ2-1; TRBD1 might be the D (6 bases). V was shortened by 7 bases and J by 8 bases, with 21 bases between the two germline ends. CDR3 length: 15 amino acids. CDR1 and CDR2 from the germline V gene are MGHRA and YSYEKL. The CDR3 DNA follows: TGCGCCAGCAAATCCGAAGTCGGGACAAAGGATGAGCAGTTCTTC. Translated: CASKSEVGTKDEQFF.

This chain connects TRBV11-2 to TRBJ2-1; 7 nucleotides align to TRBD1. With V trimmed by 5 bases and J by 8 bases, 3 bases remained unmatched. Per germline, CDR1 SGHAT and CDR2 FQNNGV. The CDR3 is made up of 12 amino acids. Here the CDR3 reads CASSKTGDEQFF. Here the CDR3 DNA reads TGTGCCAGCAGCAAAACAGGGGATGAGCAGTTCTTC.

The table lists this clone with a count of one. The gene calls are TRBV4-1 and TRBJ2-1, with D uncertain. Trimming cost V 3 bases and J 0 bases, with 12 bases left between them. Germline CDR1 MGHRA, CDR2 YSYEKL. This CDR3 has 16 residues. The CDR3 sequence is CASSQIHGGSYNEQFF. CDR3 in DNA: TGCGCCAGCAGCCAGATCCATGGTGGCTCCTACAATGAGCAGTTCTTC.